These T cell receptor beta chains were read from a single sample in a study of cytomegalovirus exposure and HLA in healthy donors. The data were produced by immunoSEQ multiplex PCR, yet TCRdb's version contains in-frame clones alone and is incomplete. The table lists about 73,000 clones, 65% to 70% of them singletons, with 5.5% to 8% in the top ten. Sequenced input: PBMCs. The receptors derive from a woman aged 45-65 years in good health and CMV-seropositive. Each CDR3 is given with its conserved first and last residue. Fields, in order: V gene, clone size, J gene, CDR3 length, D gene, CDR3 protein, CDR3 DNA. A D gene is named only where the DNA matches it firmly. Clone size appears in some rows only: once, few, many, or a class for an expanded clone.

TRBV6-5	few	TRBJ1-1	15	.	CASSSIPGSGTEAFF	TGTGCCAGCAGCTCGATCCCCGGATCGGGCACTGAAGCTTTCTTT
TRBV5-1	few	TRBJ2-5	14	.	CASSLAGLEEAQYF	TGCGCCAGCAGCTTGGCGGGACTGGAAGAGGCCCAGTACTTC
TRBV13	.	TRBJ1-3	15	TRBD1	CASSLDRTNGNTIYF	TGTGCCAGCAGCCTGGACAGGACGAACGGAAACACCATATATTTT
TRBV9	few	TRBJ1-1	17	TRBD1	CASSVVSTGVGNTEAFF	TGTGCCAGCAGCGTAGTGTCCACAGGGGTAGGGAACACTGAAGCTTTCTTT
TRBV7-2	once	TRBJ2-5	13	.	CASSLSYQETQYF	TGTGCCAGCAGCCTTTCGTACCAAGAGACCCAGTACTTC
TRBV7-9	.	TRBJ1-1	13	.	CSSSSRGAAEAFF	TGTTCCAGCAGCTCCCGGGGGGCCGCTGAAGCTTTCTTT
TRBV7-9	.	TRBJ1-1	14	TRBD1	CASSGQGWNTEAFF	TGTGCCAGCAGCGGACAGGGGTGGAACACTGAAGCTTTCTTT
TRBV7-3	.	TRBJ1-2	16	.	CASSLSKAGRNYGYTF	TGTGCCAGCAGCTTAAGTAAGGCAGGAAGAAACTATGGCTACACCTTC
TRBV6-5	.	TRBJ2-7	16	.	CASSYSAPGGRYEQYF	TGTGCCAGCAGTTACTCGGCGCCCGGGGGTCGGTACGAGCAGTACTTC
TRBV10-3	few	TRBJ2-6	17	TRBD1	CAISEAAGGPGANVLTF	TGTGCCATCAGTGAGGCTGCAGGGGGCCCTGGGGCCAACGTCCTGACTTTC
TRBV20-1	.	TRBJ1-2	11	TRBD1	CCTWTGYGYTF	TGCTGCACATGGACAGGGTATGGCTACACCTTC
TRBV7-2	few	TRBJ1-2	15	TRBD1	CASSWGPGQGIGYTF	TGTGCCAGCAGCTGGGGTCCGGGACAGGGCATTGGCTACACCTTC
TRBV9	.	TRBJ1-3	21	TRBD1	CASSVRDRGRLGLGSGNTIYF	TGTGCCAGCAGCGTCCGGGACAGGGGGCGATTAGGGTTAGGCTCTGGAAACACCATATATTTT
TRBV13	few	TRBJ1-1	13	.	CASSSGGGTEAFF	TGTGCCAGCAGCTCCGGGGGGGGCACTGAAGCTTTCTTT
TRBV5-6	.	TRBJ1-4	13	.	CASSLYGSWELFF	TGTGCCAGCAGCTTGTATGGGAGTTGGGAACTGTTTTTT